The text below deals with one TCR beta chain. The sample comes from a study of blood T cell repertoires in COVID-19. Turning to the study itself: The origin of the acute and convalescent COVID-19 samples was the United States, Italy and Spain.

Per the authors' pipeline: Reference gene primer amplification in the assay estimated nucleated cell counts. Using immunoSEQ multiplex PCR, the repertoire was profiled, and TCRdb retains in-frame clones only, with some absent. D and trimming were read from the DNA, whereas the V and J calls and clone size are those reported in that table. The sample consists of roughly 250,000 clones, 84% of them appearing once. The germline V gene encodes CDR1 SGHTA and CDR2 FQGTGA. This CDR3 is built from 16 residues. V was cut by 2 bases and J by 2 bases, with 14 bases left in between. Sequenced sample: peripheral blood. The chain combines TRBV7-3 with TRBJ2-3; D remains ambiguous. The receptor was isolated from an older person with COVID-19, enrolled during active disease. Here the CDR3 reads CASSLEPRSITDTQYF. Written as DNA, the CDR3 is TGTGCCAGCAGCTTAGAGCCTAGATCCATCACAGATACGCAGTATTTT.